Listed here is a single T cell receptor beta chain. The antigen is undetermined. The CDR3 runs to 15 residues. Trimming left V 5 bases short and J 11 bases short, with 22 bases between. In germline, CDR1 is LNHDA, CDR2 SQIVND (reference sequence). The data are from a study of OX40 agonist ivuxolimab in advanced cancers. Background on the study: Patients were treated with ivuxolimab, an agonistic anti-OX40 (CD134) antibody. Earlier anti-PD-1, anti-PD-L1 or anti-CTLA-4 therapy was permitted; under 50% had received some.

Sequenced by immunoSEQ multiplex PCR; TCRdb stores in-frame clones only, minus some. The sample holds 90,000 to 100,000 clones, roughly 95% seen once. The study, taken as a whole, reports: At 0.1-3.0 mg/kg, partial responders had clonal expansion among the lowest observed. There was clonal expansion of CD4+ and CD8+ blood T cells by week 6 at 0.1 to 3.0 mg/kg.

The genes are TRBV19 and TRBJ1-5; TRBD1 might be the D (6 bases). The sequenced sample was CD4+ or CD8+ T cells sorted from blood, obtained in a trial of the OX40 agonist ivuxolimab. This clonotype originated in an adult with an advanced solid tumor such as melanoma, head and neck, liver or kidney cancer. CDR3 in amino acids: CASSPWDKWDGAQHF. The CDR3 region has the DNA TGTGCCAGTAGTCCCTGGGACAAATGGGACGGGGCCCAGCATTTT.